Shown below are 26 T cell receptor beta chains from a single sample sequenced in a study of T-cell memory formation after mild COVID-19. Each CDR3 protein is one row after TCRdb ran MiXCR on the 5' RACE reads. This repertoire shows roughly 310,000 distinct CDR3 sequences, approximately 15% found once; its top ten account for roughly 20%. The source material was PBMCs or a T cell subset sorted from them (not recorded which). These receptors were obtained from a man aged 18 to 30 who had mild COVID-19 (a few samples of this study predate the infection). Cell type and time point are not known.

The chain joins TRBV2 to TRBJ2-3; 13 positions agree with TRBD2. This CDR3 is built from 14 residues. From germline, CDR1 is SNHLY and CDR2 FYNNEI. V was pared by 6 bases and J by 8 bases, with 5 bases of the junction left unmatched. This chain's CDR3 is CASRGLAGVRTQYF. CDR3 DNA: TGTGCCAGCAGAGGACTAGCGGGGGTGCGTACGCAGTATTTT.

The CDR3 DNA reads TGTGCCAGCTCGAACAGGGGCCAAGAGACCCAGTACTTC. It is translated as CASSNRGQETQYF. This sequence joins TRBV6-2 or TRBV6-3 and TRBJ2-5; TRBD1 agrees at 7 bases. CDR1 is MNHEY and CDR2 is SVGEGT in the germline V gene. CDR3 length: 13 amino acids. With V trimmed by 8 bases and J by 1 base, 4 bases remained unmatched.

This clonotype was found a few times. This sequence joins TRBV20-1 and TRBJ2-2; TRBD1 matches at 10 bases. This CDR3 has 17 residues. Trimming removed 3 bases from V and 0 bases from J; junction bases left unmatched: 7. Germline V gene sequence: CDR1 DFQATT, CDR2 SNEGSKA (reference sequence). The CDR3 sequence: CSASSGQGSSNTGELFF. As DNA, the CDR3 is TGCAGTGCTAGCTCGGGACAGGGGTCCTCGAACACCGGGGAGCTGTTTTTT.

V is TRBV7-2 and J is TRBJ2-3; perhaps D is TRBD1 or TRBD2 (5 bases each). The CDR3 runs 13 residues. The V end was cut by 2 bases, the J end by 11 bases, with 14 bases between. Germline lookup yields CDR1 SGHTA and CDR2 FQGNSA. Written as DNA, the CDR3 is TGTGCCAGCAGCTTATCCGGGGCCCAGGGGCAGTATTTT. Amino acid sequence: CASSLSGAQGQYF.

V usage is TRBV7-2 and J usage is TRBJ2-2; TRBD1 matches 10 bases. Germline V gene data show CDR1 as SGHTA and CDR2 as FQGNSA. CDR3 length equals 16 residues. V lost 5 bases and J lost 6; bases outside the gene matches: 9. The CDR3 nucleotides are TGTGCCAGCAGCCTACGTCCGGGACAGGGGCCCGGGGAGCTGTTTTTT. It encodes CASSLRPGQGPGELFF.

This clonotype appeared a few times. This chain links TRBV12-3 or TRBV12-4 with TRBJ1-2, with D possibly TRBD1 on 5 matching bases. Trimming cost V 5 bases and J 1 base, with 11 bases left between them. There are 14 residues in the CDR3. The CDR3: CASSRRAFNYGYTF. DNA for the CDR3: TGTGCCAGCAGTCGCAGGGCTTTTAACTATGGCTACACCTTC.

The rearrangement links TRBV5-1 to TRBJ2-3; D is perhaps TRBD1 (6 bases). The V end was cut by 3 bases, the J end by 4 bases, with 15 bases between. Per the germline V gene, CDR1 is SGHRS and CDR2 is YFSETQ. CDR3 length: 15 residues. For the CDR3, the DNA is TGCGCCAGCAGCTCCCTACAGGGATCGGCAGATACGCAGTATTTT. This sequence encodes CASSSLQGSADTQYF.

The CDR3 DNA follows: TGTGCCAGCAGCTTAGGACCAGGGAATAGCAATCAGCCCCAGCATTTT. It specifies CASSLGPGNSNQPQHF. The chain recombines TRBV13 with TRBJ1-5; TRBD1 might be the D (5 bases). Trimming removed 0 bases at V and 0 bases at J, with 9 bases between. The CDR3 is 16 amino acids. CDR1 PRHDT and CDR2 FYEKMQ come from the germline V gene (reference sequence).

A few counts support this clonotype. The chain employs TRBV20-1 and TRBJ2-1, with 11 bases fitting TRBD2. This CDR3 is built from 14 residues. Germline V CDR1 and CDR2: DFQATT, SNEGSKA (reference sequence). After removal of 6 bases from V and 9 bases from J, the junction contained 10 bases not matched to a gene. For the CDR3, the DNA is TGCAGTGCCCCGCCTAGCGGGGGGATTCGTGAGCAGTTCTTC. Encoded protein: CSAPPSGGIREQFF.

This clonotype was seen a handful of times. The gene calls are TRBV12-3 or TRBV12-4 and TRBJ2-1; D may be TRBD2 (5 bases). The CDR3 loop spans 11 amino acids. Trimming shortened V by 3 bases and J by 9 bases, and 6 bases separated the two germline ends. The CDR3 here is CASSFRGEQFF. The CDR3 coding sequence is TGTGCCAGCAGTTTCCGGGGTGAGCAGTTCTTC.

This clonotype was picked up a small number of times. The chain joins TRBV4-1 to TRBJ2-1; 9 bases agree with TRBD2. V dropped 3 bases and J dropped 9; count of bases not matched to a gene: 6. Germline V lookup: CDR1 MGHRA, CDR2 YSYEKL. The CDR3 loop spans 14 amino acids. The CDR3 sequence is CASSHGREGVEQFF. The CDR3 bases are TGCGCCAGCAGCCACGGGCGGGAGGGGGTTGAGCAGTTCTTC.

The V and J genes are TRBV19 and TRBJ1-2; no firm D call. CDR3 size: 13 residues. V lost 3 bases and J 1 base, leaving 6 bases between the germline ends. Germline V gene sequence: CDR1 LNHDA, CDR2 SQIVND (reference sequence). In DNA, the CDR3 is TGTGCCAGTAGTATCGGTGTTAACTATGGCTACACCTTC. Amino acid sequence: CASSIGVNYGYTF.

V is TRBV7-9 and J is TRBJ1-1; D perhaps matches TRBD1 (5 bases). CDR3 length: 11 residues. Germline V gene sequence: CDR1 SEHNR, CDR2 FQNEAQ (reference sequence). The CDR3 nucleotides are TGTGGGGTGTCGGCGGGGGGTGAAGCTTTCTTT. Its translation is CGVSAGGEAFF.

The chain recombines TRBV12-3 or TRBV12-4 with TRBJ1-3; TRBD1 is a possible D gene (6 bases). The CDR3 totals 15 residues. V was pared by 5 bases and J by 0 bases, with 11 bases between. The CDR3 DNA reads TGTGCCAGCAGTGGCCGGGACAACTCTGGAAACACCATATATTTT. Protein sequence: CASSGRDNSGNTIYF.

This clonotype was picked up a small number of times. V gene TRBV2 combines with J gene TRBJ1-2, with D unresolved. Trimming shortened V by 8 bases and J by 2 bases, and 9 bases separated the two germline ends. The CDR3 covers 12 residues. Germline V gene sequence: CDR1 SNHLY, CDR2 FYNNEI. This CDR3 reads CASASRNYGYTF. CDR3 bases: TGTGCCAGCGCCAGCCGGAACTATGGCTACACCTTC. Based on the CDR3 plus reference TRBV2 and TRBJ1-2, the full variable domain is EPEVTQTPSHQVTQMGQEVILRCVPISNHLYFYWYRQILGQKVEFLVSFYNNEISEKSEIFDDQFSVERPDGSNFTLKIRSTKLEDSAMYFCASASRNYGYTFGSGTRLTVV.

The V and J genes are TRBV5-1 and TRBJ2-3, with 10 bases that match TRBD2. This CDR3 spans 15 amino acids. V shed 7 bases and J 4 bases; nucleotides not matched to a gene: 9. Germline assignment: CDR1 SGHRS and CDR2 YFSETQ. The CDR3 loop is CASGPSGGRADTQYF. CDR3 DNA sequence: TGCGCCAGCGGACCTAGCGGGGGCCGAGCAGATACGCAGTATTTT.

CDR3 in DNA: TGTGCCAGCAGTGACCAAGCCGCCATCCCGCATTTT. As protein: CASSDQAAIPHF. The chain couples TRBV2 to TRBJ1-5; D remains ambiguous. Germline CDR1 reads SNHLY; CDR2 reads FYNNEI. Trimming removed 3 bases from V and 15 bases from J, with 15 bases in between. The CDR3 has 12 residues.

The chain links TRBV6-2 or TRBV6-3 to TRBJ2-3; D remains ambiguous. Germline V gives CDR1 MNHEY, CDR2 SVGEGT. The length of the CDR3 is 15 residues. V was cut by 2 bases and J by 1 base, with 10 bases left in between. CDR3 region: CASSYPNLGTDTQYF. CDR3 coding DNA: TGTGCCAGCAGTTACCCCAATTTGGGCACAGATACGCAGTATTTT.

This clonotype showed up just a few times. The chain carries TRBV6-5 and TRBJ2-7, with D tentatively TRBD1 or TRBD2 (5 bases each). Trimming left V 5 bases short and J 7 bases short, with 15 bases between. The germline V gene encodes CDR1 MNHEY and CDR2 SVGAGI. The CDR3 has 13 amino acids. The CDR3 reads CASSRDPVGEQYV. The CDR3 DNA is TGTGCCAGCAGTCGGGACCCCGTTGGAGAGCAGTACGTC.

This clonotype was seen a few times. The chain has TRBV6-1 and TRBJ1-2; 9 bases are shared with TRBD1. The J segment lost 6 bases and the V segment lost 1 base, leaving 3 bases of the junction unmatched. Looked up from germline, CDR1 is MNHNS and CDR2 is SASEGT. The CDR3 consists of 14 residues. CDR3 sequence (DNA): TGTGCCAGCAGTGAAGTTACAGGGGGCGATGGCTACACCTTC. It translates to CASSEVTGGDGYTF.

There are a few counts of this clonotype. This CDR3 is CASSMVGGVAKNIQYF. The CDR3 DNA follows: TGTGCCAGCAGCATGGTTGGGGGGGTCGCCAAAAACATTCAGTACTTC. The V call is TRBV7-9, the J call TRBJ2-4, with TRBD2 identical over 7 bases. Trimming at V came to 5 bases and at J to 1 base, leaving 8 bases not matched to a gene. Germline assignment: CDR1 SEHNR and CDR2 FQNEAQ (reference sequence). This CDR3 comprises 16 residues.

V and J are TRBV6-2 or TRBV6-3 and TRBJ1-5; no reliable D call. V was pared by 2 bases and J by 3 bases, with 17 bases between. Germline values: CDR1 MNHEY, CDR2 SVGEGT. The CDR3 spans 17 residues. This CDR3 is CASSYPTLRDDNQPQHF. For the CDR3, the DNA is TGTGCCAGCAGTTACCCGACGCTGAGGGATGACAATCAGCCCCAGCATTTT.

The chain joins TRBV4-3 to TRBJ1-1; D remains ambiguous. V was shortened by 0 bases and J by 1 base, with 3 bases between the two germline ends. Germline loops: CDR1 LGHNA, CDR2 YSLEER. The CDR3 totals 13 residues. The DNA of the CDR3 is TGCGCCAGCAGCCAAGATACGAACACTGAAGCTTTCTTT. Translated: CASSQDTNTEAFF.

This clonotype was detected ten times or more. The chain couples TRBV4-3 to TRBJ2-7, with 7 bases fitting TRBD1. The CDR3 runs 14 residues. Germline CDR1 and CDR2: LGHNA and YSLEER. Unmatched junction bases numbered 4, after V lost 1 base and J lost 4 bases. In nucleotides, the CDR3 is TGCGCCAGCAGCCAAGGACAGGGAGATTACGAGCAGTACTTC. Its translation is CASSQGQGDYEQYF.

This rearrangement joins TRBV5-1 to TRBJ1-2, with no clear D. In germline, CDR1 is SGHRS, CDR2 YFSETQ. The V end was cut by 2 bases, the J end by 3 bases, with 11 bases between. The CDR3 has 14 amino acids. In nucleotides, the CDR3 is TGCGCCAGCAGCTTAGAAATCGCGGACTATGGCTACACCTTC. Protein sequence: CASSLEIADYGYTF.

This clonotype appeared a few times. The chain joins TRBV6-2 or TRBV6-3 to TRBJ1-1; perhaps TRBD1 as D (6 bases). Germline V lookup: CDR1 MNHEY, CDR2 SVGEGT. With 2 bases removed from V and 4 bases from J, the gap between germline ends came to 11 bases. This CDR3 has 14 residues. CDR3 bases: TGTGCCAGCAGTTACGCAGGGGCGGGCACTGAAGCTTTCTTT. This translates into CASSYAGAGTEAFF.